Given below is one T cell receptor beta chain in context. What it binds is unknown. These data belong to a study of T cell responses to AZD1222 COVID-19 vaccine. The length of the CDR3 is 13 residues. The germline V gene has CDR1 MGHRA and CDR2 YSYEKL. The V end was cut by 1 base, the J end by 5 bases, with 6 bases between. The method was immunoSEQ multiplex PCR; TCRdb's version includes in-frame clones alone and lacks a portion of them. The repertoire holds 200,000 to 300,000 clones, with approximately 95% as singletons. Study-wide points: Only after the peak T cell response were repertoires sampled. At 160-218 and 743-854, vaccine-associated CD4 TCRs were dominant, and they spanned spike.

This sequence joins TRBV4-1 and TRBJ1-5; D uncertain. This sequence originates from an adult in good health. The material sequenced was peripheral blood, taken on day 0 of AZD1222 vaccination. CDR3 sequence: CASSQAGDQPQHF. The CDR3 DNA follows: TGCGCCAGCAGCCAAGCGGGTGATCAGCCCCAGCATTTT.